Below are 13 T cell receptor beta chains sequenced from a single sample in a study of cytomegalovirus exposure and HLA in healthy donors. The PCR was carried out with 60 Vbeta primers and 13 Jbeta primers. TCRdb keeps only in-frame clones here, not all; method: immunoSEQ multiplex PCR. Here the sample spans around 150,000 clones, approximately 80% being singletons. Material: PBMCs. The receptors originated from a woman in her thirties or forties in good health and CMV-seropositive.

The gene calls are TRBV6-4 and TRBJ2-3, with a possible D match to TRBD2 (5 bases). Germline lookup yields CDR1 MRHNA and CDR2 SNTAGT. CDR3 length equals 15 residues. V lost 2 bases and J 2 bases, leaving 11 bases between the germline ends. The DNA of the CDR3 is TGTGCCAGCAGTGACAGGGCGGGTCCCACAGATACGCAGTATTTT. This gives the protein CASSDRAGPTDTQYF.

The V and J genes are TRBV28 and TRBJ1-2, with a tentative D call TRBD1 (5 bases). CDR1 and CDR2 (germline): MDHEN, SYDVKM. The CDR3 has 14 residues. V dropped 7 bases and J dropped 2 bases, with 14 bases sitting between them. The DNA for the CDR3 is TGTGCCAGCACCGGGGGGACGGGGAACTATGGCTACACCTTC. It encodes CASTGGTGNYGYTF.

The chain uses TRBV7-9 and TRBJ2-7; TRBD1 matches at 10 bases. Trimming took 6 bases from V and 2 from J; bases not matched to a gene: 10. Germline values: CDR1 SEHNR, CDR2 FQNEAQ (reference sequence). The CDR3 covers 16 residues. The CDR3 DNA is TGTGCCAGCAGTTTAAGACAGGGGGCAAGCGCCTACGAGCAGTACTTC. The encoded protein is CASSLRQGASAYEQYF.

The V gene is TRBV9, the J gene TRBJ2-2, with TRBD1 matching over 9 bases. The V and J ends lost 4 bases and 7 bases, in that order; junction bases with no gene match: 11. Germline V gene data show CDR1 as SGDLS and CDR2 as YYNGEE. The CDR3 totals 16 residues. CDR3 coding DNA: TGTGCCAGCAGCCAACACACAGGGGGCGCGATCGGGGAGCTGTTTTTT. Amino acids: CASSQHTGGAIGELFF.

About this clone itself: Other DNA sequences in this specimen translate into the identical CDR3. The chain joins TRBV5-5 to TRBJ2-7; 9 positions match TRBD1. The CDR3 is made up of 15 amino acids. J gave up 3 bases and V 0 bases, and 4 bases lay outside the gene matches. Germline loops: CDR1 SGHKS, CDR2 YYEKEE (reference sequence). CDR3 DNA: TGTGCCAGCAGCTTGGGGGACAGGGTCGTCTACGAGCAGTACTTC. Residues: CASSLGDRVVYEQYF.

The sample holds a few counts of this clone. The chain is built from TRBV7-9 and TRBJ2-3; possibly TRBD2 for D (6 bases). Trimming removed 6 bases at V and 2 bases at J, with 18 bases between. This CDR3 has 16 amino acids. CDR1 and CDR2 from the germline V gene are SEHNR and FQNEAQ (reference sequence). DNA of the CDR3: TGTGCCAGCAGTCCGAATACCGGAGGGGTCACAGATACGCAGTATTTT. It translates to CASSPNTGGVTDTQYF.

The J gene is TRBJ2-7, the V gene TRBV5-6; D might be TRBD2 (5 bases). V was shortened by 5 bases and J by 3 bases, with 12 bases between the two germline ends. This CDR3 contains 13 residues. Germline V gene lookup returns CDR1 SGHDT and CDR2 YYEEEE. The CDR3, as DNA: TGTGCCAGCAGGGACTCTTACTACTACGAGCAGTACTTC. Translation: CASRDSYYYEQYF. Together with reference TRBV5-6 and TRBJ2-7, the CDR3 gives the full variable domain: DAGVTQSPTHLIKTRGQQVTLRCSPKSGHDTVSWYQQALGQGPQFIFQYYEEEERQRGNFPDRFSGHQFPNYSSELNVNALLLGDSALYLCASRDSYYYEQYFGPGTRLTVT.

This clone was counted a few times. This chain links TRBV27 with TRBJ1-1, with a possible D match to TRBD1 (6 bases). Trimming took 4 bases from V and 6 from J, leaving 12 bases between them. This CDR3 spans 13 amino acids. Germline V gene data show CDR1 as MNHEY and CDR2 as SMNVEV (reference sequence). CDR3: CASSSAGVAEAFF. The CDR3 DNA reads TGTGCCAGCAGTTCAGCAGGGGTGGCTGAAGCTTTCTTT.

This sequence joins TRBV5-1 and TRBJ2-7, with D perhaps matching TRBD2 (5 bases). The CDR3 covers 14 residues. Germline V gene lookup returns CDR1 SGHRS and CDR2 YFSETQ. Trimming pared 3 bases from V and 5 bases from J, leaving 15 bases between. The CDR3 DNA is TGCGCCAGCAGCTCCTTAAAAGGAGGCAACGAGCAGTACTTC. Encoded protein: CASSSLKGGNEQYF.

The genes are TRBV18 and TRBJ1-1; D not certain. Germline lookup yields CDR1 KGHSH and CDR2 LQKENI. Trimming left V 5 bases short and J 2 bases short, with 6 bases between. The length of the CDR3 is 12 residues. For the CDR3, the DNA is TGTGCCAGCTCATCCTTTAACACTGAAGCTTTCTTT. Amino acid sequence: CASSSFNTEAFF.

The chain links TRBV9 to TRBJ1-5, with D perhaps TRBD1 (5 bases). CDR1 and CDR2 (germline): SGDLS, YYNGEE. This CDR3 region has 14 residues. V lost 3 bases to trimming and J lost 7 bases, with 14 bases between them. CDR3 amino acids: CASSGGGVGQPQHF. The DNA for the CDR3 is TGTGCCAGCAGCGGGGGAGGGGTTGGCCAGCCCCAGCATTTT.

The table lists this clone with a few counts. The J gene is TRBJ2-7, the V gene TRBV5-1; D possibly corresponds to TRBD1 (5 bases). CDR1 is SGHRS, CDR2 YFSETQ, per germline. This CDR3 region has 14 residues. Between the trimmed V and J ends, which lost 0 bases and 2 bases, there was a span of 9 bases. The CDR3 loop reads CASSLVGEPYEQYF. CDR3 sequence (DNA): TGCGCCAGCAGCTTGGTAGGGGAACCCTACGAGCAGTACTTC.

This chain uses TRBV6-1 with TRBJ2-5; TRBD2 matches at 10 bases. The CDR3 is 15 amino acids. CDR1 is MNHNS, CDR2 SASEGT, per germline. V trimming: 3 bases; J trimming: 5 bases; junction bases outside the gene matches: 6. CDR3 DNA sequence: TGTGCCAGCAGTGATTTAGCGGGAGGTCGGGAGACCCAGTACTTC. This translates into CASSDLAGGRETQYF.